This T cell receptor (beta chain) is drawn from a study of T-cell reconstitution after alpha-beta-depleted transplantation in children. A remark on this clonotype: Its antigen is unknown.

CDR3 length equals 12 residues. CDR1 and CDR2 from the germline V gene are LNHDA and SQIVND (reference sequence). The junction had 9 bases not matched to a gene; V was cut back by 6 bases and J by 11 bases. Researchers prepared the TCRbeta library using unique molecular identifiers, the study reports. TCRdb reprocessed the PCR reads via MiXCR and lists one record per CDR3 protein. The sample records roughly 790,000 distinct CDR3 sequences, around 15% being singletons. The study, taken as a whole, reports: Newly made T cells mostly supplied T-cell counts and diversity one year after transplant. It was reported that alpha-beta T cells came from several hundred expanded graft clones (about two months after transplant). Some patients' high day-60 TCRbeta diversity was attributed to recipient cells surviving conditioning.

The source material was PBMCs, mostly from graft donor cells, sampled 360 days after TCRalphabeta/CD19-depleted stem cell transplant. The TCR was taken from a male patient aged 10-17 years who had a stem cell transplant for acute lymphoblastic leukemia, so the T cells may come from the graft donor. The rearrangement links TRBV19 to TRBJ2-5; TRBD1 matches at 7 bases. The CDR3 region has the DNA TGTGCCAGTAGCCCGACAGGGACCGATCAGTACTTC. This codes for CASSPTGTDQYF.